This TCR beta chain was recorded in a study of T cell responses to AZD1222 COVID-19 vaccine (dated by TCRdb to the early 2020s). Background on the whole study: A total of just over 230 trial participants underwent TCR sequencing, of whom approximately 200 had received two doses of AZD1222 and about 25 had received two doses of the MenACWY control vaccine. Trial participants were enrolled by age into 18-55, 56-69 and 70-plus year subgroups, with 148, 28 and 57 TCR-sequenced participants respectively. Study-wide findings and limitations: A significant rise in spike-specific TCR breadth and depth was observed after two AZD1222 doses relative to day 0 and relative to MenACWY recipients. The whole spike protein was spanned by vaccine-associated CD4 TCRs, and dominant responses were seen in regions 160-218 and 743-854. The 56-69-year group was small, and its depth increase did not reach significance, likely because of low power. Because no samples from the day 14 peak response were available, repertoires could be characterized only after the peak T cell response. Participants were mostly white British and included more females than males, and it was suggested by the authors that clonal diversity may have been underestimated. Nearly half of unique spike-specific TCRs reportedly recognized epitopes outside regions mutated in the B.1.351 and B.1.1.7 variants. Conclusions about previously exposed vaccinees are limited, since just six or seven AZD1222 recipients were seropositive for SARS-CoV-2 at baseline.

The CDR3 regions of human TCRbeta chains were analyzed by immunosequencing. The authors' pipeline ran thus. Repertoire TCRs were matched against a reference library of SARS-CoV-2-specific TCRs generated with the MIRA antigen-specificity platform. Breadth was defined as the fraction of unique TCRs that were SARS-CoV-2-associated. Depth was defined as the fraction of total T cells that were SARS-CoV-2-associated. Using the MIRA data, each spike-specific TCR was mapped to the spike region that the TCR reacts to and placed in a CD4 or CD8 class. Log10-transformed breadth and depth values were compared by one-way ANOVA with Sidak's multiple comparisons tests. What TCRdb holds here is the immuneACCESS table cut down to in-frame rearrangements. Part of the clones is not present; checked against another copy, under half of the missing clones reflect an unresolved V gene, and the others are unexplained. V, J and clone size are those of that table, while D and trimming were read from the DNA. This sample lists 77,000 or so clones; roughly 84% were detected once. Roughly 18% of the sample is taken by the ten largest.

The sample's time point, from its label and the paper: about 28 days (+/-7) after the second vaccine dose. Because spike-specific TCR depth and breadth did not differ between the two schedules, AZD1222 recipients who got a second dose at roughly 4 weeks were pooled with those who got a second dose at roughly 12 weeks. Samples from vaccinated people were obtained from the UK trials COV001 and COV002, which included a single-blind randomized controlled phase 2/3 trial of AZD1222 (ChAdOx1 nCoV-19) in healthy adults. For TCRbeta chain sequencing, PBMC samples were collected from trial participants at day 0 and at day 28 after the second dose. Of note for this clone: Its cognate antigen has yet to be identified. It has no much larger one-base neighbor in the sample; base qualities were not kept.

Trimming takes 1 base off V and 8 bases off J; junction bases not matched to a gene: 7. CDR1 SGHTA and CDR2 FQGTGA were looked up in the germline V gene. Inclusive of the bounding cysteine and phenylalanine, the CDR3 is 16 residues long. CDR3 DNA is the only sequence kept; it has 48 bases, read in frame from the first base. This clonotype was sampled from an adult who received the AZD1222 COVID-19 vaccine. Source: peripheral blood, taken 28 days after the second AZD1222 dose. The V gene is TRBV7-3 and the J gene is TRBJ1-6; 8 middle bases align to TRBD1. The nucleotides read TGTGCCAGCAGCTTAATGGCCAGGGGGCTTGATTCACCCCTCCACTTT. The encoded protein is CASSLMARGLDSPLHF.